This record concerns one T cell receptor (beta chain) sequence. As yet, its antigen is unknown. The sample is drawn from a study of cytomegalovirus exposure and HLA in healthy donors. Per germline, CDR1 SEHNR and CDR2 FQNEAQ (reference sequence). The CDR3 is 13 amino acids. Trimming removed 2 bases from V and 9 bases from J, with 14 bases in between. Both 60 Vbeta primers and 13 Jbeta primers went into the PCR. Only in-frame clones appear in the TCRdb table, and some are missing; sequencing was by immunoSEQ multiplex PCR. The sample has some 130,000 clones, about four fifths seen once. Study conclusions and caveats: It was confirmed in vitro that a few of the CMV-associated chains were specific for CMV antigens.

The chain is built from TRBV7-9 and TRBJ2-7, with TRBD2 as a possible D gene (5 bases). This sequence was found in a man younger than 35 in good health and CMV-seronegative. Material for sequencing was PBMCs. The CDR3 loop is CASSLWVGEGQYF. Written as DNA, the CDR3 is TGTGCCAGCAGCTTATGGGTGGGAGAGGGGCAGTACTTC.